This T cell receptor beta chain was sequenced during a study of T cells in Graves' hyperthyroidism and ophthalmopathy. Amplified TCR beta CDR3 regions derived from RNA transcripts. The HTBI primer set was used in a first-round RT-PCR of the TCR CDR3. Each CDR3 protein is one row after TCRdb ran MiXCR on the multiplex PCR reads. The table shows about 640,000 distinct CDR3 sequences, with roughly 20% occurring only once. This clonotype showed up many times. Deletions cut 0 bases from V and 8 bases from J, with 20 bases between. This CDR3 contains 16 residues. CDR1 and CDR2 from the germline V gene are DFQATT and SNEGSKA (reference sequence). Diagnostic assessment was based on clinical symptoms, serum thyroxine and TRAb, thyroid ultrasound and orbital computed tomography.

Input material: blood. The chain carries TRBV20-1 and TRBJ2-1, with D maybe TRBD2 (6 bases). The clonotype was recovered from a man younger than 40 with Graves' ophthalmopathy. As DNA, the CDR3 is TGCAGTGCTAGAGACGGGGCGCGGGGCGCGGCCGATGAGCAGTTCTTC. Translated, it gives CSARDGARGAADEQFF.